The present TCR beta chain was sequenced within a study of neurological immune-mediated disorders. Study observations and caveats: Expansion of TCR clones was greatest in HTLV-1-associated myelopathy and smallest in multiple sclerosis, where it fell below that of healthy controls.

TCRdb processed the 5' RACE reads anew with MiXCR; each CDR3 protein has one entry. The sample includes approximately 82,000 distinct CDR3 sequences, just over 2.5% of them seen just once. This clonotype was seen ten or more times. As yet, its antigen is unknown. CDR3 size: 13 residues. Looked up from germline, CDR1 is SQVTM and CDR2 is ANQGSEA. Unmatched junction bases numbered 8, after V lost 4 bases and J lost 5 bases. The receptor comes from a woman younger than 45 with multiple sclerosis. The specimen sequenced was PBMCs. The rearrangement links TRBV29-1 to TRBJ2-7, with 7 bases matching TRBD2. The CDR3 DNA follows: TGCAGCGTTGTCTACGCGGGAGTAGACGAGCAGTACTTC. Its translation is CSVVYAGVDEQYF.